This T cell receptor beta chain was recorded in a study of blood T cells in healthy people across ages. About the study: For every two T cells, template switching captured about one barcoded beta molecule. Study-wide results and limits: TCR beta diversity per million T cells fell roughly linearly with age. Diversity was higher, and naive CD4+ cells more numerous, in long-lived donors than in aged donors.

CDR3 length: 14 residues. Turning to this clonotype: Its antigen is undetermined.

For the second PCR, which ran for about 7 to 11 cycles, a sample-barcoded 5' primer and a J-beta primer mix were used. TCRdb independently ran MiXCR on the 5' RACE reads; one entry per CDR3 protein. The sample comprises roughly 800,000 distinct CDR3 sequences, 20% to 30% of which are singletons, and about 3% rests with the top ten. These data are also associated with another study on T cells of mothers and their children. Turning to that study: No persistent microchimeric T cell clones were detected.

The gene calls are TRBV12-3 or TRBV12-4 and TRBJ2-5, with 14 nucleotides matching TRBD2. The J call is uncertain, as TRBJ2-1 better fits the DNA end. The source is a boy between 10 and 17 years old in good health. Sequencing input: blood. This chain's CDR3 is CASSRTSGGIEQFF. Here the CDR3 DNA reads TGTGCCAGCAGTAGGACTAGCGGGGGGATTGAGCAGTTCTTC.